This TCR beta chain was recovered during a study of tumor-infiltrating lymphocytes in primary liver carcinoma. Study observations and caveats: Overlap between tumor regions exceeded overlap of tumor with adjacent tissue or blood.

To note about this clonotype: The antigen remains unidentified.

Total RNA amounting to roughly 0.5 ug was the source from which TCR beta cDNA was made with a constant-region primer. Slightly modified ARM-PCR with three nested multiplex PCR rounds yielded TCR beta libraries. The first two PCR rounds used TRBV1-TRBV30 primers with a Cbeta primer, approximately 10 cycles each. A single record per CDR3 protein comes from TCRdb applying MiXCR to the multiplex PCR reads. The sample records roughly 100,000 distinct CDR3 sequences, about four fifths being singletons. Scientists recovered RNA and DNA together from roughly 20-30 mg of unsorted bulk tissue. The patients presented with primary liver carcinoma, which was managed through surgical resection. The CDR3 has 14 amino acids. V was pared by 4 bases and J by 3 bases, with 16 bases between. Germline CDR1 reads SQVTM; CDR2 reads ANQGSEA.

The source of this sequence is a man aged 35-49 years with primary liver carcinoma and hepatitis B virus infection. The chain combines TRBV29-1 with TRBJ2-7; possibly TRBD1 or TRBD2 for D (5 bases each). Sequencing was performed on liver tumor tissue from sampling region 3. As to subset: tumor region T3, left-lateral pole. The chain's CDR3 is CSVAPWGTSYEQYF. CDR3 nucleotides: TGCAGCGTTGCTCCTTGGGGGACCAGCTACGAGCAGTACTTC.